A selection of T cell receptor beta chains follows, all from one sample in a study of spatial heterogeneity in lung cancer. TCRdb re-derived calls from the 5' RACE reads in MiXCR, one entry per CDR3 protein. The sample lists several thousand distinct CDR3 sequences; about 5.4% were seen once. The sequencing here drew on normal lung tissue next to the tumor, taken at surgery. The receptors come from a female donor with early-stage non-small cell lung cancer. Each CDR3 is given with its conserved first and last residue. Fields, in order: J gene, clone size, D gene, V gene, CDR3 protein, CDR3 DNA. D genes are given only for firm matches. Only some rows state a clone size, as once, few, many or a class for expanded clones.

j_call: TRBJ2-5; clone_size: many; d_call: -; v_call: TRBV18; cdr3_aa: CASSREETQYF; cdr3_nt: TGTGCCAGCTCTAGAGAAGAGACCCAGTACTTC
j_call: TRBJ2-1; clone_size: many; d_call: -; v_call: TRBV30; cdr3_aa: CAWSKGLTSGEQFF; cdr3_nt: TGTGCCTGGAGTAAAGGACTTACTTCGGGGGAGCAGTTCTTC
j_call: TRBJ2-5; clone_size: medium-sized; d_call: TRBD2; v_call: TRBV7-8; cdr3_aa: CASSTPSGRRETQYF; cdr3_nt: TGTGCCAGCAGCACGCCTAGCGGGAGGAGAGAGACCCAGTACTTC
j_call: TRBJ2-1; clone_size: -; d_call: -; v_call: TRBV7-3; cdr3_aa: CASNAGLGGNEQFF; cdr3_nt: TGTGCCAGCAACGCGGGACTTGGGGGCAATGAGCAGTTCTTC
j_call: TRBJ1-3; clone_size: many; d_call: -; v_call: TRBV7-6; cdr3_aa: CASSRQADAGNTIYF; cdr3_nt: TGTGCCAGCAGCCGGCAGGCAGACGCTGGAAACACCATATATTTT
j_call: TRBJ2-1; clone_size: many; d_call: TRBD2; v_call: TRBV25-1; cdr3_aa: CASSAPSGSGNYNEQFF; cdr3_nt: TGTGCCAGCAGTGCACCCTCGGGCAGCGGGAATTACAATGAGCAGTTCTTC
j_call: TRBJ1-2; clone_size: many; d_call: TRBD1; v_call: TRBV6-1; cdr3_aa: CASSERTGDYGYTF; cdr3_nt: TGTGCCAGCAGTGAGAGGACAGGGGACTATGGCTACACCTTC
j_call: TRBJ1-6; clone_size: many; d_call: -; v_call: TRBV27; cdr3_aa: CASSRAGPYNSPLHF; cdr3_nt: TGTGCCAGCAGTCGGGCAGGGCCTTATAATTCACCCCTCCACTTT
j_call: TRBJ1-3; clone_size: many; d_call: -; v_call: TRBV28; cdr3_aa: CASSLYFGLGNTIYF; cdr3_nt: TGTGCCAGCAGTTTATATTTTGGACTTGGAAACACCATATATTTT
j_call: TRBJ2-3; clone_size: many; d_call: TRBD2; v_call: TRBV7-9; cdr3_aa: CASSTRTSDSTDTQYF; cdr3_nt: TGTGCCAGCAGCACCCGGACTAGCGATAGCACAGATACGCAGTATTTT
j_call: TRBJ2-1; clone_size: medium-sized; d_call: -; v_call: TRBV3-1; cdr3_aa: CASSQWLNEQFF; cdr3_nt: TGTGCCAGCAGTCAATGGTTGAATGAGCAGTTCTTC
j_call: TRBJ2-3; clone_size: -; d_call: -; v_call: TRBV10-3; cdr3_aa: CAISEDTRTDTQYF; cdr3_nt: TGTGCCATCAGTGAAGACACCCGGACAGATACGCAGTATTTT
j_call: TRBJ2-3; clone_size: many; d_call: -; v_call: TRBV7-6; cdr3_aa: CAIRFGPPSTDTQYF; cdr3_nt: TGTGCCATCAGATTCGGGCCCCCTAGCACAGATACGCAGTATTTT
j_call: TRBJ2-1; clone_size: -; d_call: TRBD2; v_call: TRBV10-1; cdr3_aa: CASSPLAGVSNEQFF; cdr3_nt: TGCGCCAGCAGTCCACTAGCGGGAGTGAGCAATGAGCAGTTCTTC
j_call: TRBJ2-3; clone_size: many; d_call: -; v_call: TRBV27; cdr3_aa: CASSLSPGVGRGDTQYF; cdr3_nt: TGTGCCAGCAGTTTATCCCCGGGTGTGGGCAGGGGAGATACGCAGTATTTT
j_call: TRBJ2-3; clone_size: medium-sized; d_call: TRBD1; v_call: TRBV5-6; cdr3_aa: CASSLAVGTGGDTQYF; cdr3_nt: TGTGCCAGCAGCTTGGCAGTTGGGACAGGTGGAGATACGCAGTATTTT
j_call: TRBJ2-2; clone_size: many; d_call: TRBD2; v_call: TRBV6-1; cdr3_aa: CASSAVLAAYTGELFF; cdr3_nt: TGTGCCAGCAGTGCCGTGCTAGCGGCTTACACCGGGGAGCTGTTTTTT
j_call: TRBJ2-7; clone_size: many; d_call: -; v_call: TRBV5-1; cdr3_aa: CASSGGRGGEQYF; cdr3_nt: TGCGCCAGCAGCGGGGGACGCGGAGGTGAGCAGTACTTC
j_call: TRBJ2-3; clone_size: few; d_call: -; v_call: TRBV7-3; cdr3_aa: CASSLGPMDTQYF; cdr3_nt: TGTGCCAGCAGCTTGGGTCCGATGGATACGCAGTATTTT
j_call: TRBJ2-1; clone_size: -; d_call: -; v_call: TRBV7-2; cdr3_aa: CASSRVSEQFF; cdr3_nt: TGTGCCAGCAGCCGCGTTAGTGAGCAGTTCTTC
j_call: TRBJ2-7; clone_size: many; d_call: TRBD1; v_call: TRBV3-1; cdr3_aa: CASSPPRDRGPYEQYF; cdr3_nt: TGTGCCAGCAGCCCACCCCGGGACAGGGGGCCCTACGAGCAGTACTTC
j_call: TRBJ2-1; clone_size: medium-sized; d_call: TRBD2; v_call: TRBV20-1; cdr3_aa: CSAPGLAVNEQFF; cdr3_nt: TGCAGTGCCCCGGGACTAGCCGTAAATGAGCAGTTCTTC